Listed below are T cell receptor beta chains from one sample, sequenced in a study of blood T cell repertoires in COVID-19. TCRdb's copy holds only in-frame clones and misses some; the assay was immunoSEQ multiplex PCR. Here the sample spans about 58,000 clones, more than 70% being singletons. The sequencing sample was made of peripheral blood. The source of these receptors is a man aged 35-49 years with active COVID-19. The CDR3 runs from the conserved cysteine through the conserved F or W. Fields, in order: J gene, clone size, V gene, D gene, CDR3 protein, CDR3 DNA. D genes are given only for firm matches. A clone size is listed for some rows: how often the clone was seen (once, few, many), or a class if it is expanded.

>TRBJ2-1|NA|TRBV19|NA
CASSSRAGYNEQFF
TGTGCCAGTAGCAGTAGGGCGGGGTACAATGAGCAGTTCTTC
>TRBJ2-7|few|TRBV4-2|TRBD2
CASSQDRLAGDYEQYF
TGTGCCAGCAGCCAAGATAGATTAGCGGGAGACTACGAGCAGTACTTC
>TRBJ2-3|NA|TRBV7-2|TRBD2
CASSLVSGGTSGRDTQYF
TGTGCCAGCAGCTTAGTTTCCGGTGGGACTAGCGGGAGAGATACGCAGTATTTT
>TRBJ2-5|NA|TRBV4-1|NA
CASSLTHLAGQQETQYF
TGCGCCAGCAGCCTCACGCATTTAGCGGGACAGCAAGAGACCCAGTACTTC
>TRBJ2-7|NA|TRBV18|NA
CASSPAGTYEQYF
TGTGCCAGCTCACCAGCGGGAACCTACGAGCAGTACTTC
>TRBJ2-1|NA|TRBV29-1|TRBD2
CSVEAPSGEFWNEQFF
TGCAGCGTTGAGGCCCCTAGCGGGGAGTTTTGGAATGAGCAGTTCTTC
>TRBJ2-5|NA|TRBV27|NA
CASSLSLQETQYF
TGTGCCAGCAGTTTATCACTCCAAGAGACCCAGTACTTC
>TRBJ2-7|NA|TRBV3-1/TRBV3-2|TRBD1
CASSPNNRGSYEQYF
TGTGCCAGCAGCCCTAATAACAGGGGGTCCTACGAGCAGTACTTC
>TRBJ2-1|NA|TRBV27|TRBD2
CASSLRGLAGVYNEQFF
TGTGCCAGCAGTTTGAGAGGGTTAGCGGGAGTTTACAATGAGCAGTTCTTC
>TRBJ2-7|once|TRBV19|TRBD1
CASRTTGSSYEQYF
TGTGCCAGTCGGACGACAGGGAGCTCCTACGAGCAGTACTTC
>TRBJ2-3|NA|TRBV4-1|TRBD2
CASSQVLAGSTDTQYF
TGCGCCAGCAGCCAAGTATTAGCGGGAAGCACAGATACGCAGTATTTT
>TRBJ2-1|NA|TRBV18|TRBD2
CASSPIALAANNEQFF
TGTGCCAGCTCACCAATCGCTCTAGCGGCTAACAATGAGCAGTTCTTC
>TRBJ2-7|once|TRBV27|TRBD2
CASSLTRTSGYPYEQYF
TGTGCCAGCAGTTTAACCCGGACTAGCGGGTATCCCTACGAGCAGTACTTC
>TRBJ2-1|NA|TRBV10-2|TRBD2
CASSETSGYNEQFF
TGCGCCAGCAGTGAGACTAGCGGATACAATGAGCAGTTCTTC
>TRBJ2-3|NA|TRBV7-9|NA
CASSPPSARSGGTQYF
TGTGCCAGCAGCCCGCCTAGTGCACGATCCGGGGGTACGCAGTATTTT
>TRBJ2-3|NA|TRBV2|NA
CASSLETASTDTQYF
TGTGCCAGCAGTTTAGAGACAGCCAGCACAGATACGCAGTATTTT